Presented here are 3 T cell receptor beta chains from one specimen sequenced in a study of T cell repertoires in cytomegalovirus infection. TCRdb called the reads again in MiXCR, with one record for every CDR3 protein. This table has 750,000 to 950,000 distinct CDR3 sequences, 29% appearing once. The antigens these receptors bind are not known. The source material was cultured CD8+ T cells from PBMCs, sampled from culture after CMV antigen stimulation. These TCRs come from a human donor in good health (CMV status not recorded). Some clones in this sample may be carry-over from other donors' samples.

Concerning this clonotype: At one of its ends the junction is not consistent with the germline gene, which may arise from a read error. The chain is built from TRBV19 and TRBJ2-1; 12 nucleotides match TRBD2. CDR3 length equals 18 residues. Looked up from germline, CDR1 is LNHDA and CDR2 is SQIVND (reference sequence). CDR3 coding DNA: TGTGCCAGTATTATAGCCCCCACCCTTCTAGCGGGGGGGCTTGAGCAGTTCTTC. It yields the protein CASIIAPTLLAGGLEQFF. The full variable domain, in which reference TRBV19 and TRBJ2-1 provide the parts outside the CDR3, is DGGITQSPKYLFRKEGQNVTLSCEQNLNHDAMYWYRQDPGQGLRLIYYSQIVNDFQKGDIAEGYSVSREKKESFPLTVTSAQKNPTAFYLCASIIAPTLLAGGLEQFFGPGTRLTVL.

This clonotype was picked up a small number of times. The DNA of the CDR3 is TGTGCCAGCAGCTTGTATTCCGCCTACGAGCAGTACGTC. This codes for CASSLYSAYEQYV. V gene TRBV5-5 combines with J gene TRBJ2-7; D is undetermined. Trimming cost V 1 base and J 2 bases, with 7 bases left between them. CDR1 SGHKS and CDR2 YYEKEE come from the germline V gene (reference sequence). CDR3 size: 13 residues.

V usage is TRBV7-2 and J usage is TRBJ2-7; tentatively, D is TRBD1 (6 bases). The V end lost 3 bases, the J end lost 2 bases, and 11 bases lay between the germline ends. Germline lookup yields CDR1 SGHTA and CDR2 FQGNSA. This CDR3 comprises 14 residues. CDR3 coding DNA: TGTGCCAGCAGCTTCAACCAGGGGCCCTACGAGCAGTACGTC. This encodes CASSFNQGPYEQYV.